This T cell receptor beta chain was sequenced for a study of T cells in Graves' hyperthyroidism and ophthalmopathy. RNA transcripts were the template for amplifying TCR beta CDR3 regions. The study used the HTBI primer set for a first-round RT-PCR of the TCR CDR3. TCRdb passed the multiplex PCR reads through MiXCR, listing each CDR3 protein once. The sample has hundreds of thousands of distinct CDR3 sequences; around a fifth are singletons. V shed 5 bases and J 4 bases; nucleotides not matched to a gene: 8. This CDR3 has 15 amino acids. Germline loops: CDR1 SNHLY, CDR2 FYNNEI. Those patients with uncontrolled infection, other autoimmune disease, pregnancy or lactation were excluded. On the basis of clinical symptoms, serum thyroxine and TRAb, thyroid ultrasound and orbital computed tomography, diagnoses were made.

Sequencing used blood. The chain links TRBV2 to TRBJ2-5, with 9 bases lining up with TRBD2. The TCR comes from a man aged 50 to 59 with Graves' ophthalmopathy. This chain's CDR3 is CASSRVSGRGETQYF. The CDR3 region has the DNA TGTGCCAGCAGTAGAGTTAGCGGGAGAGGAGAGACCCAGTACTTC.